The clone carrying this T cell receptor (beta chain) was seen a single time. The source of the sample is a study of blood T cell repertoires in COVID-19. How the authors handled the data: Reference gene primer amplification in the assay estimated nucleated cell counts. Some clones are missing from TCRdb's copy, which holds only in-frame ones; the method was immunoSEQ multiplex PCR. The V and J calls and clone size come from that table; D and trimming were worked out from the DNA. The sample yields about 140,000 clones, 75% to 90% seen once. Per the germline V gene, CDR1 is SGHAT and CDR2 is FQNNGV. The CDR3 is made up of 15 amino acids. The junction had 2 bases not matched to a gene; V was cut back by 1 base and J by 3 bases.

The source is a man between 65 and 85 years old who had been exposed to COVID-19. Sequencing input: PBMCs or T cells enriched from blood (not recorded which). V and J are TRBV11-2 and TRBJ1-5; TRBD1 aligns across 8 bases. CDR3 sequence: CASSLGTGSNQPQHF. The CDR3 DNA reads TGTGCCAGCAGCTTAGGGACAGGGTCCAATCAGCCCCAGCATTTT.